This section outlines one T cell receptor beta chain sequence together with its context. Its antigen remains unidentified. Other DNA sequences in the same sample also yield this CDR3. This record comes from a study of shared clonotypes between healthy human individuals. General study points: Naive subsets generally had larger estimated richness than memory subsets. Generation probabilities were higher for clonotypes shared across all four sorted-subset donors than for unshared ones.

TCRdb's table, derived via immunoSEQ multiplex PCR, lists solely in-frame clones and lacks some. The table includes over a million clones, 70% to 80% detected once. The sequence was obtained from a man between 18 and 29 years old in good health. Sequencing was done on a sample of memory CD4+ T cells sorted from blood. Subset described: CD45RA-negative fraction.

For the CDR3, the DNA is TGTGCCAGCAGTTTAAACAGATACAATGAGCAGTTCTTC. It is translated as CASSLNRYNEQFF. J is TRBJ2-1 and V is TRBV27; D remains ambiguous. The V gene's germline CDR1 is MNHEY and CDR2 SMNVEV (reference sequence). The CDR3 has 13 amino acids. V lost 2 bases and J 4 bases, leaving 6 bases between the germline ends.